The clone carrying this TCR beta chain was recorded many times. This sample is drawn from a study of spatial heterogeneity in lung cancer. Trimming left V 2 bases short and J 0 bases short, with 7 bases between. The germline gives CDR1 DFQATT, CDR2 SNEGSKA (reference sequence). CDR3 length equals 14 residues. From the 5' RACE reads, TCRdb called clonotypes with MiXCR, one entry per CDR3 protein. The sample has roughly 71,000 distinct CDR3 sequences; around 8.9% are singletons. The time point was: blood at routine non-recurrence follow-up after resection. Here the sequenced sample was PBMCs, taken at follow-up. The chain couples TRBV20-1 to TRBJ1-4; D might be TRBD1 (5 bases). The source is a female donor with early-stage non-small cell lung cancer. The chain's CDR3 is CSARQGATNEKLFF. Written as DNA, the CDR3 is TGCAGTGCTAGACAGGGAGCAACTAATGAAAAACTGTTTTTT.